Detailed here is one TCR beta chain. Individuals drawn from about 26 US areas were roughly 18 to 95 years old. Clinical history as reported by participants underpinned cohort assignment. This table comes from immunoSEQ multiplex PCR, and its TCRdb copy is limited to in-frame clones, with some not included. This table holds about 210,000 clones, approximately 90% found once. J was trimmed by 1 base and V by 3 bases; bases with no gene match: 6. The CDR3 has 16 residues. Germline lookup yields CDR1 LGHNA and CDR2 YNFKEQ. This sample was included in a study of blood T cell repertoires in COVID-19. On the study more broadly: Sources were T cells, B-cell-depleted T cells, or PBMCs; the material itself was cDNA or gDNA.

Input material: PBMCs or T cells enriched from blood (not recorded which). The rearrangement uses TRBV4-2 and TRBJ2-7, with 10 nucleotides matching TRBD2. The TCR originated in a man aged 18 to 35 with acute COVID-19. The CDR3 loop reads CASSQTGTSASYEQYF. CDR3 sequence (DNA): TGTGCCAGCAGCCAGACCGGGACTAGCGCTTCCTACGAGCAGTACTTC.